These 5 T cell receptor beta chains came from one sample sequenced in a study of cytomegalovirus exposure and HLA in healthy donors. Both 60 Vbeta primers and 13 Jbeta primers went into the PCR. Data came from immunoSEQ multiplex PCR; TCRdb stores just in-frame clones and leaves some out. The profile shows fewer than 200,000 clones, about 81% of them singletons. The material sequenced was PBMCs. Receptor source: a girl under 18 in good health and CMV-seropositive.

V and J are TRBV11-2 and TRBJ2-5; D not certain. The length of the CDR3 is 12 residues. In germline, CDR1 is SGHAT, CDR2 FQNNGV. V dropped 5 bases and J dropped 2 bases, with 6 bases sitting between them. CDR3 loop: CASSRVQETQYF. CDR3 coding DNA: TGTGCCAGCAGCCGTGTTCAAGAGACCCAGTACTTC.

The chain combines TRBV30 with TRBJ1-3; TRBD1 is a possible D gene (6 bases). Trimming removed 8 bases from V and 0 bases from J, with 14 bases in between. Germline CDR1 GTSNPN, CDR2 SVGIG (reference sequence). The CDR3 is 14 amino acids. CDR3 sequence reads: CAGLRGNSGNTIYF. The CDR3 DNA sequence: TGTGCCGGCCTCAGGGGCAACTCTGGAAACACCATATATTTT. Drawing the rest from reference TRBV30 and TRBJ1-3, the complete variable domain is SQTIHQWPATLVQPVGSPLSLECTVEGTSNPNLYWYRQAAGRGLQLLFYSVGIGQISSEVPQNLSASRPQDRQFILSSKKLLLSDSGFYLCAGLRGNSGNTIYFGEGSWLTVV.

The chain combines TRBV14 with TRBJ2-1; 7 positions match TRBD2. The V segment lost 1 base and the J segment 2 bases; nucleotides outside the gene matches: 2. CDR1 and CDR2 from the germline V gene are SGHDN and FVKESK. This CDR3 has 15 amino acids. This CDR3 is CASSQGGTTYNEQFF. Here the CDR3 DNA reads TGTGCCAGCAGCCAAGGTGGGACTACCTACAATGAGCAGTTCTTC.

V usage is TRBV29-1 and J usage is TRBJ2-1; 9 bases map to TRBD2. V lost 7 bases, J lost 9 bases, and 10 bases stayed unmatched. There are 13 residues in the CDR3. Looked up from germline, CDR1 is SQVTM and CDR2 is ANQGSEA. The CDR3 loop is CSAEGGRAVEQFF. The DNA of the CDR3 is TGCAGCGCCGAGGGCGGGAGGGCCGTTGAGCAGTTCTTC.

The chain links TRBV5-4 to TRBJ2-1, with 7 bases lining up with TRBD2. The V and J ends lost 2 bases and 2 bases, in that order; junction bases with no gene match: 10. The germline gives CDR1 SGHNT, CDR2 YYREEE (reference sequence). This CDR3 has 17 residues. In DNA form, the CDR3 reads TGTGCCAGCAGCTTCGGGGGACGGGGGGACGCCTACAATGAGCAGTTCTTC. This gives the protein CASSFGGRGDAYNEQFF.